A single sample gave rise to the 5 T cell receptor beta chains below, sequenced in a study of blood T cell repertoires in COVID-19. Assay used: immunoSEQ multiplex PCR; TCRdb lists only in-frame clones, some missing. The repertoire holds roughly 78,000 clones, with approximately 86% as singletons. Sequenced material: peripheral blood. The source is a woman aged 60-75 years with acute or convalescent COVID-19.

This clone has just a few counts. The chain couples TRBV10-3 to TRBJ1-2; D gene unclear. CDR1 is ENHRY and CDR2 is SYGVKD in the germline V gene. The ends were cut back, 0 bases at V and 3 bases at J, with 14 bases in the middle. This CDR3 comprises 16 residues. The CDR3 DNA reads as TGTGCCATCAGTGAGTCCTTCGACACGAACCACTATGGCTACACCTTC. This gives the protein CAISESFDTNHYGYTF.

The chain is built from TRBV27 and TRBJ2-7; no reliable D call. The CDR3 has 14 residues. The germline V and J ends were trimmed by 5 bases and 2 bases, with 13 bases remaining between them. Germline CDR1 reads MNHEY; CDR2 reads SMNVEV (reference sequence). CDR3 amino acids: CASSPLTETYEQYF. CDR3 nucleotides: TGTGCCAGCAGTCCGCTGACGGAGACCTACGAGCAGTACTTC.

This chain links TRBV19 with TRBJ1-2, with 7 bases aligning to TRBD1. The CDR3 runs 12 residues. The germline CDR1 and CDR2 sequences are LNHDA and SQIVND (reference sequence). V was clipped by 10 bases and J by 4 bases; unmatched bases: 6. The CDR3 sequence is CATLQGVYGYTF. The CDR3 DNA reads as TGTGCCACCTTGCAGGGGGTCTATGGCTACACCTTC.

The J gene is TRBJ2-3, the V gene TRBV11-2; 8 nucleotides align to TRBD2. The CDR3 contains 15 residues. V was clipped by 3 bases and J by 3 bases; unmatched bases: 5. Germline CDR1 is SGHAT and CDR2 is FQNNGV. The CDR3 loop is CASSFRLAGTDTQYF. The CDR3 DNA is TGTGCCAGCAGCTTTCGCCTAGCGGGTACAGATACGCAGTATTTT.

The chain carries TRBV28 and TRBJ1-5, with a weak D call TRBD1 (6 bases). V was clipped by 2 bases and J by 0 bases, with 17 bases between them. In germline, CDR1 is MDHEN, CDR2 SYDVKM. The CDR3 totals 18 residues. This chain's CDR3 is CASSLIADSLYSNQPQHF. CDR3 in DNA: TGTGCCAGCAGTTTAATCGCGGACAGTCTGTATAGCAATCAGCCCCAGCATTTT.